The rows below give T cell receptor beta chains drawn from one sample of a study of metastatic and nonmetastatic thyroid tumors. TCRdb re-analyzed the PCR reads through MiXCR. The table shows some 54,000 clones, with more than 15% occurring only once. The specimen was blood. The receptors were sampled from a female donor with papillary thyroid cancer or a benign thyroid nodule (not recorded which). Some clones in this sample may be carry-over from other donors' samples. Each CDR3 is given with its conserved first and last residue. A D gene is named only where the DNA matches it firmly. The listing skips clone size in some rows; elsewhere it reads once, few, many or a size class.

V gene: TRBV6-1; J gene: TRBJ2-7; clone size: many; D gene: TRBD2; CDR3 DNA: TGTGCCAGCAGTGGAACGACTAGCGGGAACTCCTACGAGCAGTACTTC; CDR3 protein: CASSGTTSGNSYEQYF
V gene: TRBV12-3/TRBV12-4; J gene: TRBJ1-1; clone size: many; D gene: .; CDR3 DNA: TGTGCCATCCGGGACATGGGGAACACTGAAGCTTTCTTT; CDR3 protein: CAIRDMGNTEAFF
V gene: TRBV28; J gene: TRBJ2-5; clone size: many; D gene: .; CDR3 DNA: TGTGCCAGCAGGGGGGCAGGGGCCTACCAAGAGACCCAGTACTTC; CDR3 protein: CASRGAGAYQETQYF
V gene: TRBV20-1; J gene: TRBJ2-1; clone size: many; D gene: TRBD2; CDR3 DNA: TGCAGTGCTCGGGGACTAGCGGGAGCGGGAGAGCAGTTCTTC; CDR3 protein: CSARGLAGAGEQFF
V gene: TRBV7-8; J gene: TRBJ2-3; clone size: many; D gene: TRBD2; CDR3 DNA: TGTGCCAGCATCCTCGGCAGGGACTACTCTGGCACAGATACGCAGTATTTT; CDR3 protein: CASILGRDYSGTDTQYF
V gene: TRBV7-9; J gene: TRBJ1-2; clone size: many; D gene: TRBD1; CDR3 DNA: TGTGCCAGCAGCTCGGGACAGGGAGGTGGCTATGGCTACACCTTC; CDR3 protein: CASSSGQGGGYGYTF
V gene: TRBV30; J gene: TRBJ2-1; clone size: many; D gene: TRBD1; CDR3 DNA: TGTGCCTGGGAAACCGGGACAGGGATGAATGAGCAGTTCTTC; CDR3 protein: CAWETGTGMNEQFF
V gene: TRBV19; J gene: TRBJ2-3; clone size: many; D gene: .; CDR3 DNA: TGTGCCAGTAGTACTACCATCACAGATACGCAGTATTTT; CDR3 protein: CASSTTITDTQYF
V gene: TRBV9; J gene: TRBJ2-7; clone size: many; D gene: TRBD2; CDR3 DNA: TGTGCCAGCAGCCATGGAGCGGGGTCCGCCTACGAGCAGTACTTC; CDR3 protein: CASSHGAGSAYEQYF
V gene: TRBV11-2; J gene: TRBJ1-2; clone size: many; D gene: .; CDR3 DNA: TGTGCCAGCAGCCCCACTTCCGAGGCTAACTATGGCTACACCTTC; CDR3 protein: CASSPTSEANYGYTF
V gene: TRBV20-1; J gene: TRBJ2-7; clone size: .; D gene: TRBD2; CDR3 DNA: TGCAGTGCTAGATTTACCGGGACTAGCGGGACGCTATTCTACGAGCAGTACTTC; CDR3 protein: CSARFTGTSGTLFYEQYF
V gene: TRBV19; J gene: TRBJ2-7; clone size: many; D gene: .; CDR3 DNA: TGTGCCAGTAGTCTCCAAGGTTCAGGGGTCAAATCCTACGAGCAGTACTTC; CDR3 protein: CASSLQGSGVKSYEQYF
V gene: TRBV29-1; J gene: TRBJ1-1; clone size: few; D gene: .; CDR3 DNA: TGCAGCGTTGAAGGGCGGTTGAACACTGAAGCTTTCTTT; CDR3 protein: CSVEGRLNTEAFF
V gene: TRBV30; J gene: TRBJ1-6; clone size: many; D gene: .; CDR3 DNA: TGTGCCTGGAAGCAGGCTAATTCACCCCCCCACTTT; CDR3 protein: CAWKQANSPPHF
V gene: TRBV20-1; J gene: TRBJ1-5; clone size: many; D gene: .; CDR3 DNA: TGCAGTGCTAGAGATTATTCTAGAGTAGGCAATCAGCCCCAGCATTTT; CDR3 protein: CSARDYSRVGNQPQHF
V gene: TRBV6-5; J gene: TRBJ1-3; clone size: few; D gene: .; CDR3 DNA: TGTGCCAGCGGTTCGGCTAACTCTGGAAACACCATATATTTT; CDR3 protein: CASGSANSGNTIYF
V gene: TRBV20-1; J gene: TRBJ2-1; clone size: many; D gene: TRBD2; CDR3 DNA: TGCAGTGCCCTCGGGTCCCTAGCGGGAAACAATGAGCAGTTCTTC; CDR3 protein: CSALGSLAGNNEQFF
V gene: TRBV4-1; J gene: TRBJ1-3; clone size: many; D gene: .; CDR3 DNA: TGCGCCAGCAGCCAAGCCGGACTCTCTGAGGACACCATATATTTT; CDR3 protein: CASSQAGLSEDTIYF
V gene: TRBV5-5; J gene: TRBJ2-5; clone size: many; D gene: .; CDR3 DNA: TGTGCCAGCAGCGGAGGGACGTGGGAGACCCAGTACTTC; CDR3 protein: CASSGGTWETQYF
V gene: TRBV5-1; J gene: TRBJ1-1; clone size: .; D gene: .; CDR3 DNA: TGCGCCAGCAGCTGGGACATAGTGGTGGATACTGAAGCTTTCTTT; CDR3 protein: CASSWDIVVDTEAFF
V gene: TRBV28; J gene: TRBJ1-1; clone size: .; D gene: TRBD1; CDR3 DNA: TGTGCCAGCAGATTACAGGGGGAGCACCCCTACACTGAAGCTTTCTTT; CDR3 protein: CASRLQGEHPYTEAFF
V gene: TRBV6-1; J gene: TRBJ2-7; clone size: few; D gene: .; CDR3 DNA: TGTGCCAGCATCCAAGCGGAGTCTCTGGGATTC; CDR3 protein: CASIQAESLGF
V gene: TRBV20-1; J gene: TRBJ2-7; clone size: .; D gene: TRBD1; CDR3 DNA: TGCAGTATCCTGGGACAGGGGACCGAGCAGTACTTC; CDR3 protein: CSILGQGTEQYF
V gene: TRBV28; J gene: TRBJ2-1; clone size: few; D gene: .; CDR3 DNA: TGTGCCACCCGGACTGTTTCCTACAATGAGCAGTTCTTC; CDR3 protein: CATRTVSYNEQFF
V gene: TRBV24-1; J gene: TRBJ2-1; clone size: few; D gene: TRBD2; CDR3 DNA: TGTGCCACCAGTGATTTGCTAGCGGTATATTACAATGAGCAGTTCTTC; CDR3 protein: CATSDLLAVYYNEQFF
V gene: TRBV6-1; J gene: TRBJ1-5; clone size: many; D gene: .; CDR3 DNA: TGTGCCAGCAAGGGGCAGGTTTATAGCAATCAGCCCCAGCATTTT; CDR3 protein: CASKGQVYSNQPQHF
V gene: TRBV20-1; J gene: TRBJ2-2; clone size: many; D gene: .; CDR3 DNA: TGCAGTGCTAGAGAACTCACCGGGGAGCTGTTTTTT; CDR3 protein: CSARELTGELFF
V gene: TRBV28; J gene: TRBJ2-3; clone size: .; D gene: TRBD2; CDR3 DNA: TGTGCCAGCAGTCCTATGACTAGCGGGAGGGCCTATGGTAATACTCAGTATTTT; CDR3 protein: CASSPMTSGRAYGNTQYF
V gene: TRBV28; J gene: TRBJ2-3; clone size: many; D gene: .; CDR3 DNA: TGTGCCAGCAGCCTCAGGGTAGATACGCAGTATTTT; CDR3 protein: CASSLRVDTQYF
V gene: TRBV7-3; J gene: TRBJ2-1; clone size: many; D gene: .; CDR3 DNA: TGTGCCAGCAGCTTATGGGTAGGGGGAACGGTCAATGAGCAGTTCTTC; CDR3 protein: CASSLWVGGTVNEQFF
V gene: TRBV7-8; J gene: TRBJ1-2; clone size: .; D gene: .; CDR3 DNA: TGTGCCAGCAGCCCCCGAGCTGGGGAAGGGGTAAATGGCTACACCTTC; CDR3 protein: CASSPRAGEGVNGYTF
V gene: TRBV3-1; J gene: TRBJ1-5; clone size: many; D gene: .; CDR3 DNA: TGTGCCAGCAGCCAAGACGGGGTTCAGCCCCAGCATTTT; CDR3 protein: CASSQDGVQPQHF
V gene: TRBV20-1; J gene: TRBJ2-5; clone size: many; D gene: .; CDR3 DNA: TGCAGTGCTCGAGGGGCAGACAAAGAGACCCAGTACTTC; CDR3 protein: CSARGADKETQYF
V gene: TRBV7-8; J gene: TRBJ2-1; clone size: many; D gene: TRBD2; CDR3 DNA: TGTGCCAGCAGCCCAGCCGGGACTAGCGGCCCGCAGTTCTTC; CDR3 protein: CASSPAGTSGPQFF
V gene: TRBV28; J gene: TRBJ2-7; clone size: many; D gene: .; CDR3 DNA: TGTGCCACCGAACGACATGCCTACGAGCAGTACTTC; CDR3 protein: CATERHAYEQYF
V gene: TRBV7-8; J gene: TRBJ2-7; clone size: many; D gene: .; CDR3 DNA: TGTGCCAGCAGCTTTAGTACAGGGTACGAGCAGTACTTC; CDR3 protein: CASSFSTGYEQYF
V gene: TRBV3-1; J gene: TRBJ2-2; clone size: many; D gene: TRBD2; CDR3 DNA: TGTGCCAGCAGCCAAGAGGCTCGCCTAGCGGGAGGGCCAAAGGACACCGGGGAGCTGTTTTTT; CDR3 protein: CASSQEARLAGGPKDTGELFF
V gene: TRBV6-1; J gene: TRBJ1-5; clone size: few; D gene: .; CDR3 DNA: TGTGCCAGCAGTGTTTCTTTGACCCCTCAGCCCCAGCATTTT; CDR3 protein: CASSVSLTPQPQHF
V gene: TRBV9; J gene: TRBJ2-3; clone size: .; D gene: .; CDR3 DNA: TGTGCCAGCAGCGTAGCTCGGGATACTAGCACAGATACGCAGTATTTT; CDR3 protein: CASSVARDTSTDTQYF
V gene: TRBV4-2; J gene: TRBJ1-2; clone size: many; D gene: .; CDR3 DNA: TGTGCCAGCAGCCCATTTCAGGAGGGTGGCTACACCTTC; CDR3 protein: CASSPFQEGGYTF
V gene: TRBV28; J gene: TRBJ1-6; clone size: few; D gene: .; CDR3 DNA: TGTGCCAGCACCCCAGGGCAGCATTCACCCCTCCACTTT; CDR3 protein: CASTPGQHSPLHF
V gene: TRBV12-3/TRBV12-4; J gene: TRBJ2-5; clone size: many; D gene: .; CDR3 DNA: TGTGCCAGCAGTTTGGGGGACCAAGCTCAGTACTTC; CDR3 protein: CASSLGDQAQYF
V gene: TRBV11-1; J gene: TRBJ2-7; clone size: .; D gene: .; CDR3 DNA: TGTGCCAGCAGCCCCCGGTTGGGGACGGGATCCTACGAGCATTACTTC; CDR3 protein: CASSPRLGTGSYEHYF
V gene: TRBV6-6; J gene: TRBJ2-7; clone size: many; D gene: .; CDR3 DNA: TGTGCCAGCAGTTATTCCTCGTTGTCCTACGAGCAGTACTTC; CDR3 protein: CASSYSSLSYEQYF
V gene: TRBV4-1; J gene: TRBJ2-1; clone size: many; D gene: .; CDR3 DNA: TGCGCCAGCAGCCAAGACAGGAGACAGTTACAAAATGAGCAGTTCTTC; CDR3 protein: CASSQDRRQLQNEQFF
V gene: TRBV6-1; J gene: TRBJ2-1; clone size: few; D gene: .; CDR3 DNA: TGTGCCAGCGCAAGACAGGTATGGTCCTACAATGAGCAGTTCTTC; CDR3 protein: CASARQVWSYNEQFF
V gene: TRBV2; J gene: TRBJ2-3; clone size: few; D gene: TRBD1; CDR3 DNA: TGTGCCAGCAGGGTAGGGGGCGTTACAGATACGCAGTATTTT; CDR3 protein: CASRVGGVTDTQYF
V gene: TRBV7-2; J gene: TRBJ2-5; clone size: many; D gene: .; CDR3 DNA: TGTGCCAGCAGCTTAGAGGGTAGACCCCAAGAGACCCAGTACTTC; CDR3 protein: CASSLEGRPQETQYF
V gene: TRBV19; J gene: TRBJ2-5; clone size: many; D gene: .; CDR3 DNA: TGTGCCAGTAGTGCCGGACATACCGGAGAGACCCAGTACTTC; CDR3 protein: CASSAGHTGETQYF
V gene: TRBV6-1; J gene: TRBJ1-2; clone size: .; D gene: TRBD1; CDR3 DNA: TGTTCCCCGATCCGGGACAGGCAAACTCACGATTATGGCTACACCTTC; CDR3 protein: CSPIRDRQTHDYGYTF